The 5 T cell receptor beta chains given below trace back to one sample, sequenced in a study of read filtering for tumor transcriptome and immune sequencing. Molecular barcoded adaptors covering alpha/delta and beta/gamma chains were used on roughly 400 ng RNA. TCRdb itself ran the reads through MiXCR, one entry per CDR3 protein. This table holds under 150,000 distinct CDR3 sequences, about 13% found once. Input material: a population of CD138-negative cells sorted from bone marrow. Receptors originate from a donor over 35 with multiple myeloma.

In regard to this clonotype: Being one base from a much bigger clone, this may be a read error. V usage is TRBV6-6 and J usage is TRBJ2-7, with 7 positions matching TRBD1. Germline CDR1 MNHNY, CDR2 SVGAGI (reference sequence). The CDR3 contains 13 residues. The V gene end was trimmed by 8 bases and the J gene end by 3 bases; junction bases not matched to a gene: 7. The CDR3 here is CASGPGQVYEQYF. The DNA for the CDR3 is TGTGCCAGCGGACCTGGACAGGTCTACGAGCAGTACTTC.

V and J are TRBV7-3 and TRBJ2-7; D not certain. CDR1 is SGHTA, CDR2 FQGTGA, per germline. V lost 4 bases and J lost 0, with 4 bases in between. The CDR3 spans 12 residues. The chain's CDR3 is CASSSPSYEQYF. CDR3 coding DNA: TGTGCCAGCAGCTCCCCCTCCTACGAGCAGTACTTC.

For this clonotype: A single base separates this from a much larger clone, so it may be a read error. This chain links TRBV19 with TRBJ2-1; 8 bases fit TRBD2. The CDR3 has 14 amino acids. From germline, CDR1 is LNHDA and CDR2 SQIVND (reference sequence). The CDR3 nucleotides are TGTGCCAGTTGCCCCTCTCGCGGGAGGAATGAGCAGCTCTTC. This gives the protein CASCPSRGRNEQLF.

This clonotype occurred many times. The chain uses TRBV11-2 and TRBJ2-1; D gene ambiguous. This CDR3 is 15 amino acids long. The germline gives CDR1 SGHAT, CDR2 FQNNGV. V lost 5 bases and J lost 6, with 17 bases in between. The CDR3 is CASSLTRPVSNEQFF. For the CDR3, the DNA is TGTGCCAGCAGCCTCACCCGACCCGTTAGCAATGAGCAGTTCTTC.

At least ten counts were recorded for this clonotype. The genes are TRBV27 and TRBJ2-1; D gene unclear. CDR1 is MNHEY and CDR2 is SMNVEV in the germline V gene (reference sequence). The CDR3 length is 14 residues. Trimming took off 2 bases at V and 0 bases at J, with 5 bases between the two ends. CDR3 coding DNA: TGTGCCAGCAGTTTAACTGCCTCCTACAATGAGCAGTTCTTC. This sequence encodes CASSLTASYNEQFF.